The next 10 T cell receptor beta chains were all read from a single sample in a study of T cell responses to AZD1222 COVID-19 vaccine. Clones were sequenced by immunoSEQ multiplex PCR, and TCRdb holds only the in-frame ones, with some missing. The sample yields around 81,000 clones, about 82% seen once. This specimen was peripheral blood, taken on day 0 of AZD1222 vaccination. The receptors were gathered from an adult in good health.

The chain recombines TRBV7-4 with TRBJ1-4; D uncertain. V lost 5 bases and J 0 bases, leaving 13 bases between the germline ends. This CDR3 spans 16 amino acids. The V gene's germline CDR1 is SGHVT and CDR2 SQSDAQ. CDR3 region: CASSRPQLATNEKLFF. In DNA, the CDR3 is TGTGCCAGCAGCAGACCCCAGTTAGCAACTAATGAAAAACTGTTTTTT.

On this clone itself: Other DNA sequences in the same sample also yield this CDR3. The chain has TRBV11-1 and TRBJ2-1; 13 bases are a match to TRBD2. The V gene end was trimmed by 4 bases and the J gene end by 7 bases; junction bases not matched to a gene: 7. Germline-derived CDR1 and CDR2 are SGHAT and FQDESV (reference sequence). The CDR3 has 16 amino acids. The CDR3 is CASSSLAGGLYNEQFF. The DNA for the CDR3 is TGTGCCAGCAGCTCACTAGCGGGGGGGCTCTATAATGAGCAGTTCTTC.

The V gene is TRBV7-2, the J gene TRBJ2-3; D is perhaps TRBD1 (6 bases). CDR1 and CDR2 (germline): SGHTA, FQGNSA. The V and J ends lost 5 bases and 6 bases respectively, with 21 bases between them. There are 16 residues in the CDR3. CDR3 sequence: CASSDDLGARGDTQYF. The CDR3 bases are TGTGCCAGCAGCGACGACTTGGGGGCAAGAGGCGATACGCAGTATTTT.

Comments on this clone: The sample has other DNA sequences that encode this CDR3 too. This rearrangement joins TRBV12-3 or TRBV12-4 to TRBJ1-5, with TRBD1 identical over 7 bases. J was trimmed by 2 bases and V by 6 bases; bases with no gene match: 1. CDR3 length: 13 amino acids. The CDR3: CASRGTGNQPQHF. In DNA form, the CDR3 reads TGTGCCAGCAGGGGGACAGGCAATCAGCCCCAGCATTTT.

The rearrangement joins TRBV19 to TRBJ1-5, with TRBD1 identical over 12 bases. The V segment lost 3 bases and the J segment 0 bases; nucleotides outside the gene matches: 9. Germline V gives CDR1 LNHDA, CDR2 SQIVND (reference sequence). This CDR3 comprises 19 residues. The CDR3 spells CASSMAGTGGGYSNQPQHF. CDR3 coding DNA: TGTGCCAGTAGTATGGCTGGGACAGGGGGCGGATATAGCAATCAGCCCCAGCATTTT.

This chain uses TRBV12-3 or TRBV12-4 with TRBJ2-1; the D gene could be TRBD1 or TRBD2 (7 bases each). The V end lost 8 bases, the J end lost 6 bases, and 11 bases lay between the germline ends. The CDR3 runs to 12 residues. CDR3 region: CASQGEGNEQFF. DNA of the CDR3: TGTGCCAGCCAGGGGGAGGGCAATGAGCAGTTCTTC.

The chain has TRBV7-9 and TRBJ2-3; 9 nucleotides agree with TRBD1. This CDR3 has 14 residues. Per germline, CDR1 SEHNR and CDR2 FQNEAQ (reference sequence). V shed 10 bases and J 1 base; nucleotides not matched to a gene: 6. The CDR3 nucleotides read TGTGCCACCGGCCGGACAGGGGGCACAGATACGCAGTATTTT. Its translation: CATGRTGGTDTQYF.

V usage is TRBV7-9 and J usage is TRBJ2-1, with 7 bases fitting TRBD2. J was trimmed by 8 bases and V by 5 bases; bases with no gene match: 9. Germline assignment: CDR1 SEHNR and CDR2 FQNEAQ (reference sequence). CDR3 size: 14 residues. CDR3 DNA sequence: TGTGCCAGCAGCCTGCTGACTAGCCACGATGAGCAGTTCTTC. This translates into CASSLLTSHDEQFF. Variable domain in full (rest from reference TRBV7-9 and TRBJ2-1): DTGVSQNPRHKITKRGQNVTFRCDPISEHNRLYWYRQTLGQGPEFLTYFQNEAQLEKSRLLSDRFSAERPKGSFSTLEIQRTEQGDSAMYLCASSLLTSHDEQFFGPGTRLTVL.

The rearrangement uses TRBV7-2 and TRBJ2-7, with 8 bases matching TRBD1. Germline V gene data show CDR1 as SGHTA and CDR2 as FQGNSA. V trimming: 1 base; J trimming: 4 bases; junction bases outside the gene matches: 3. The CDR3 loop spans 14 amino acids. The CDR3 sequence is CASSLGDRTYEQYF. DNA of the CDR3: TGTGCCAGCAGCTTAGGGGACAGGACGTACGAGCAGTACTTC.

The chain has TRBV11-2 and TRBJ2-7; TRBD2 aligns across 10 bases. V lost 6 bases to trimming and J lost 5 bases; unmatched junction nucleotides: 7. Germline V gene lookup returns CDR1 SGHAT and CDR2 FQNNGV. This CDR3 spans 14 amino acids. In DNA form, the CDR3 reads TGTGCCAGCAGTGGACTAGCGGTCCTGAACGAGCAGTACTTC. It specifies CASSGLAVLNEQYF.